The 11 T cell receptor beta chains below were found in one sample sequenced in a study of T cells in Graves' hyperthyroidism and ophthalmopathy. RNA transcripts provided the source from which TCR beta CDR3 regions were amplified. Initially, a first-round RT-PCR of the TCR CDR3 employed the HTBI primer set. TCRdb used MiXCR to reprocess the multiplex PCR reads, holding one entry per CDR3 protein. The sample lists hundreds of thousands of distinct CDR3 sequences, about a sixth occurring once. The specimen was blood. The receptors shown here come from a woman aged 30 to 39 with Graves' hyperthyroidism.

This clonotype appeared a few times. This chain uses TRBV29-1 with TRBJ2-2, with no clear D. Germline lookup yields CDR1 SQVTM and CDR2 ANQGSEA. With 5 bases removed from V and 1 base from J, the gap between germline ends came to 5 bases. This CDR3 has 12 residues. As DNA, the CDR3 is TGCAGCGTTTTGGTGAACACCGGGGAGCTGTTTTTT. Residues: CSVLVNTGELFF.

This clonotype was detected many times. The genes are TRBV7-3 and TRBJ2-1; 7 bases line up with TRBD2. This CDR3 region has 18 residues. Germline CDR1 reads SGHTA; CDR2 reads FQGTGA. J lost 0 bases, V lost 5 bases, and 13 bases had no gene match. In DNA form, the CDR3 reads TGTGCCAGCAGCCGAAATGCGGCGGGAGCGAGCTCCTACAATGAGCAGTTCTTC. Protein sequence: CASSRNAAGASSYNEQFF.

This clonotype was seen more than once but under ten times. The gene calls are TRBV7-2 and TRBJ2-5; possibly TRBD2 for D (5 bases). Germline lookup yields CDR1 SGHTA and CDR2 FQGNSA. V was trimmed by 5 bases and J by 4 bases, leaving 20 bases between them. The CDR3 is 16 residues long. The CDR3 loop reads CASSQGLELVGETQYF. The DNA of the CDR3 is TGTGCCAGCAGCCAAGGGCTGGAACTAGTGGGAGAGACCCAGTACTTC.

This clonotype was recorded once. This sequence joins TRBV4-1 and TRBJ2-7, with unresolved D. V was pared by 4 bases and J by 0 bases, with 16 bases between. From germline, CDR1 is MGHRA and CDR2 YSYEKL. This CDR3 is built from 16 residues. CDR3 residues: CASSRPASGSSYEQYF. The CDR3 DNA is TGCGCCAGCAGCCGCCCGGCGTCGGGTAGCTCCTACGAGCAGTACTTC.

This clonotype was found many times. This chain uses TRBV7-9 with TRBJ2-5; the D is unclear. V was trimmed by 10 bases and J by 4 bases, leaving 16 bases between them. This CDR3 spans 13 amino acids. CDR1 and CDR2 (germline): SEHNR, FQNEAQ (reference sequence). The CDR3 DNA sequence: TGTGCCACCCTCCGCAGCTTAGCAGAGACCCAGTACTTC. The encoded protein is CATLRSLAETQYF. The variable domain in full, completed from reference TRBV7-9 and TRBJ2-5, reads DTGVSQNPRHKITKRGQNVTFRCDPISEHNRLYWYRQTLGQGPEFLTYFQNEAQLEKSRLLSDRFSAERPKGSFSTLEIQRTEQGDSAMYLCATLRSLAETQYFGPGTRLLVL.

This clonotype was seen more than once but under ten times. The V gene is TRBV27, the J gene TRBJ2-5; D possibly uses TRBD1 or TRBD2 (5 bases each). In germline, CDR1 is MNHEY, CDR2 SMNVEV (reference sequence). The CDR3 loop spans 14 amino acids. V was clipped by 0 bases and J by 11 bases, with 16 bases between them. The chain's CDR3 is CASSLSIRDLTQYF. CDR3 sequence (DNA): TGTGCCAGCAGTTTATCGATCCGGGACCTTACACAGTACTTC.

The chain uses TRBV20-1 and TRBJ1-3; D is perhaps TRBD1 (6 bases). V dropped 4 bases and J dropped 4 bases, with 14 bases sitting between them. This CDR3 comprises 14 residues. Germline V gene lookup returns CDR1 DFQATT and CDR2 SNEGSKA (reference sequence). The DNA for the CDR3 is TGCAGTGCTAAACCCGACAGGCTGGGAAACACCATATATTTT. Amino acids: CSAKPDRLGNTIYF.

The sample holds a few counts of this clonotype. A much larger clone differs by one base, so this may be a read error. The chain recombines TRBV2 with TRBJ2-1, with D unclear. The CDR3 sequence is 12 residues long. From germline, CDR1 is SNHLY and CDR2 FYNNEI. With 0 bases removed from V and 8 bases from J, the gap between germline ends came to 5 bases. The CDR3 nucleotides are TGTGCCAGCAGTGAAGCTTGGGATGAGCAGTTCTTC. Amino acids: CASSEAWDEQFF.

This clonotype was picked up a small number of times. The V call is TRBV5-4, the J call TRBJ2-1, with D possibly being TRBD2 (6 bases). Trimming left V 4 bases short and J 9 bases short, with 17 bases between. The germline CDR1 and CDR2 sequences are SGHNT and YYREEE (reference sequence). The CDR3 is 14 amino acids. Here the CDR3 DNA reads TGTGCCAGCAGCCAGGAGGGCAGTCTTGTTGAGCAGTTCTTC. Protein sequence: CASSQEGSLVEQFF.

This clonotype was observed at least ten times. CDR3 residues: CAISDATLDYEQYF. CDR3 DNA sequence: TGTGCCATCAGTGATGCGACATTAGATTACGAGCAGTACTTC. The V gene is TRBV10-3, the J gene TRBJ2-7; no clear D. V was pared by 3 bases and J by 4 bases, with 13 bases between. The CDR3 extends over 14 amino acids. Germline lookup yields CDR1 ENHRY and CDR2 SYGVKD.

This clonotype was seen more than once but under ten times. The chain joins TRBV6-2 or TRBV6-3 to TRBJ2-1; the D gene is possibly TRBD1 (6 bases). The V end lost 6 bases, the J end lost 3 bases, and 15 bases lay between the germline ends. The germline gives CDR1 MNHEY, CDR2 SVGEGT. The CDR3 runs to 15 residues. The CDR3 reads CASRVQGSGYNEQFF. CDR3 nucleotide sequence: TGTGCCAGCAGAGTACAGGGATCGGGCTACAATGAGCAGTTCTTC.